This entry lists 12 T cell receptor beta chains sequenced from one sample in a study of cytomegalovirus exposure and HLA in healthy donors. PCR used 60 Vbeta primers and 13 Jbeta primers. Assay used: immunoSEQ multiplex PCR; TCRdb lists only in-frame clones, some missing. The table includes some 160,000 clones, roughly 88% detected once. Input material: PBMCs. The receptors derive from a woman aged 18-29 years in good health and CMV-seronegative.

J is TRBJ1-5 and V is TRBV6-1; D gene unclear. The germline V and J ends were trimmed by 3 bases and 15 bases, with 15 bases remaining between them. The CDR3 sequence is 12 residues long. CDR1 is MNHNS, CDR2 SASEGT, per germline. CDR3 sequence: CASSDLIQIGHF. As DNA, the CDR3 is TGTGCCAGCAGTGACCTGATCCAGATTGGGCATTTT.

The chain joins TRBV5-4 to TRBJ1-5; unclear D gene. Germline V gene lookup returns CDR1 SGHNT and CDR2 YYREEE (reference sequence). Trimming cost V 4 bases and J 12 bases, with 23 bases left between them. CDR3 size: 15 residues. CDR3 sequence (DNA): TGTGCCAGCAGCCGATCTTGGGATCAAATGAGGGACCAGCATTTT. Its protein is CASSRSWDQMRDQHF.

On this clone itself: The junction departs from germline at one end; a sequencing error may be responsible. This chain connects TRBV30 to TRBJ2-4; TRBD2 agrees at 11 bases. The CDR3 sequence is 15 residues long. Germline V gene data show CDR1 as GTSNPN and CDR2 as SVGIG (reference sequence). CDR3 nucleotide sequence: TGTGCCTGGAAGAGTAGCGGGGGGGCCAAAAACAGTCAGTACTTC. This codes for CAWKSSGGAKNSQYF.

The chain is built from TRBV27 and TRBJ1-1; TRBD1 might be the D (5 bases). V gave up 4 bases and J gave up 1 base, with 10 bases separating them. Germline V gives CDR1 MNHEY, CDR2 SMNVEV (reference sequence). The CDR3 length is 14 residues. Here the CDR3 reads CASSSQGRNTEAFF. The CDR3 DNA reads as TGTGCCAGCAGTTCTCAGGGCCGGAACACTGAAGCTTTCTTT.

The V and J genes are TRBV12-5 and TRBJ1-5; 10 bases agree with TRBD1. V lost 2 bases to trimming and J lost 6 bases; unmatched junction nucleotides: 7. Per germline, CDR1 LGHNT and CDR2 FRNRAP. CDR3 length: 16 residues. The CDR3: CASGLPGQGGGQPQHF. The CDR3 DNA reads as TGTGCTAGTGGTTTGCCTGGACAGGGGGGCGGTCAGCCCCAGCATTTT. The whole variable domain, filled in from reference TRBV12-5 and TRBJ1-5, reads DARVTQTPRHKVTEMGQEVTMRCQPILGHNTVFWYRQTMMQGLELLAYFRNRAPLDDSGMPKDRFSAEMPDATLATLKIQPSEPRDSAVYFCASGLPGQGGGQPQHFGDGTRLSIL.

The chain joins TRBV10-3 to TRBJ2-3; 8 bases line up with TRBD2. Germline assignment: CDR1 ENHRY and CDR2 SYGVKD. V was clipped by 7 bases and J by 0 bases; unmatched bases: 9. CDR3 size: 16 residues. CDR3 loop: CAIILSGLESTDTQYF. The CDR3 DNA reads TGTGCCATCATCCTTTCGGGACTAGAGAGCACAGATACGCAGTATTTT.

This clone was picked up one time. The chain uses TRBV6-5 and TRBJ2-5, with 12 bases aligning to TRBD2. The CDR3 contains 15 residues. V lost 5 bases and J lost 2; bases outside the gene matches: 3. Germline V gene lookup returns CDR1 MNHEY and CDR2 SVGAGI. The CDR3 loop reads CASSRTSGAQETQYF. CDR3 DNA: TGTGCCAGCAGTCGGACTAGCGGGGCACAAGAGACCCAGTACTTC.

The V and J genes are TRBV6-1 and TRBJ1-1; weak D call: TRBD1 (6 bases). The V and J ends lost 0 bases and 6 bases respectively, with 11 bases between them. This CDR3 comprises 14 residues. Germline CDR1 MNHNS, CDR2 SASEGT. The CDR3 nucleotides read TGTGCCAGCAGTGAAGCGAGGGGGGGCCCTGAAGCTTTCTTT. Its translation: CASSEARGGPEAFF.

The genes are TRBV4-1 and TRBJ1-2; D is unclear. Germline V gene lookup returns CDR1 MGHRA and CDR2 YSYEKL. The CDR3 is made up of 13 amino acids. V was shortened by 6 bases and J by 3 bases, with 11 bases between the two germline ends. This CDR3 is CASRRMGDYGYTF. CDR3 sequence (DNA): TGCGCCAGCAGGCGGATGGGTGACTATGGCTACACCTTC.

The gene calls are TRBV6-6 and TRBJ1-3; D call uncertain. The V end was cut by 7 bases, the J end by 1 base, with 14 bases between. The length of the CDR3 is 15 residues. Looked up from germline, CDR1 is MNHNY and CDR2 is SVGAGI (reference sequence). The CDR3 here is CASKRTDQSGNTIYF. CDR3 sequence (DNA): TGTGCCAGCAAGAGAACAGATCAATCTGGAAACACCATATATTTT.

In this sample, this clone turned up a few times. The rearrangement uses TRBV18 and TRBJ1-2; D gene ambiguous. With 3 bases removed from V and 10 bases from J, the gap between germline ends came to 15 bases. The length of the CDR3 is 13 residues. Germline lookup yields CDR1 KGHSH and CDR2 LQKENI. This CDR3 is CASSPSALRDYTF. CDR3 DNA: TGTGCCAGCTCACCTTCGGCACTCCGGGACTACACCTTC. The whole variable domain, remainder taken from reference TRBV18 and TRBJ1-2, is NAGVMQNPRHLVRRRGQEARLRCSPMKGHSHVYWYRQLPEEGLKFMVYLQKENIIDESGMPKERFSAEFPKEGPSILRIQQVVRGDSAAYFCASSPSALRDYTFGSGTRLTVV.

The chain employs TRBV2 and TRBJ2-1; 12 nucleotides line up with TRBD2. The J segment lost 10 bases and the V segment lost 8 bases, leaving 6 bases of the junction unmatched. Germline CDR1 reads SNHLY; CDR2 reads FYNNEI. The CDR3 totals 13 residues. DNA of the CDR3: TGTGCCAGCGGACTAGCGGGGCCCGTGGAGCAGTTCTTC. Its translation is CASGLAGPVEQFF.